Given below is one T cell receptor beta chain in context. Its target antigen remains unknown. Per-base qualities were not stored, and no clone one base away is much larger. The data were obtained in a study of response to subunit inactivated influenza vaccine (dated by TCRdb to the late 2010s). Describing the broader study: The study used deep quantitative T cell receptor repertoire profiling to track responses to a trivalent subunit inactivated influenza vaccine. The full study reports these points: The authors proposed that each seasonal influenza vaccination may bring in only a limited number of new T cells.

The CDR3 contains 16 residues, cysteine and phenylalanine counted. The DNA shown is the 48-base CDR3, in frame from base 1. CDR1 and CDR2 (SGHTA, FQGNSA) derive from the germline V gene. V and J are truncated by 1 base and 3 bases respectively, leaving an intervening sequence of 15 bases. To prepare the library, RT-PCR was applied. The instrument was an Illumina HiSeq 2500. The public reads were run again by TCRdb, first through fastp at Q25 and then through MiXCR, and only productive beta chains were kept. Identical CDR3 proteins give one entry, which carries the most common genes and DNA. For this sample there are some 550,000 distinct CDR3 sequences; under 30% appear just once. The ten largest make up around 2.8% of the sample. A further study also used this sample, focusing on T cells expressing NK-cell markers. As the second study states: The TCR beta cDNA libraries were made using 5'RACE template switching, a step that added both a universal primer site and unique molecular identifiers. TCR beta-chain repertoires were profiled in sorted CD3+CD56+NKG2C+, CD3+CD56+NKG2C- and CD3+CD56-NKG2C+ T-cell subsets from several donors. Among the eight sequenced donors, only one was HCMV-seronegative, while the other seven were HCMV-seropositive. In several experiments an anti-gammadeltaTCR antibody was added to restrict sorting to alphabetaTCR-expressing T cells. In several donors, the dominant CD3+CD56+NKG2C+ clonotypes ranked among the top 10 CD8+ clonotypes, making up roughly 1.0-7.5% of CD8+ T cells. Those dominant clonotypes were again the most abundant among CD3+CD56-NKG2C+ cells in four donors, at about 28.3-65%. Whether the expanded NKG2C-expressing T cell clones were specific for HCMV antigens was left unclear. All eight donors whose samples were sequenced were randomly selected healthy volunteers, three of them men and five women. HCMV-specific IgG was detected in serum with a commercial ELISA kit to determine HCMV serostatus. Peripheral blood mononuclear cells were isolated from blood by Ficoll density gradient centrifugation. Using Miltenyi isolation kits, CD4+ and CD8+ T cells were isolated from PBMC through magnetic immunoseparation. Synthesis of cDNA was primed from the TCR beta constant segment and was followed by two consecutive PCR amplification steps. Libraries were sequenced as 2 x 150 bp reads on Illumina HiSeq 2000/2500, MiSeq or NextSeq. MIGEC was used to demultiplex reads and group reads by UMI, and MiTCR was used to assemble and quantify clonotypes. Only TCR cDNA sequences supported by at least two reads were kept to exclude erroneous sequences. The tcR package was used for downstream repertoire analysis, with clonotypes matched between fractions based on CDR3 nucleotide sequence plus V segment. VDJmatch was used to annotate antigen specificity against VDJdb, with one amino acid substitution in CDR3 permitted.

The source of this sequence is a man aged 50 to 59 who received an inactivated influenza vaccine. Donor details come from another sample of the same person, matched by shared clones. The chain joins TRBV7-2 to TRBJ2-5; the D gene remains uncertain. The starting material was CD4+ T cells sorted from PBMCs, obtained 11 to 12 days after vaccination. The CDR3 protein is CASSLVQWGSKETQYF. The nucleotides are TGTGCCAGCAGCTTAGTTCAGTGGGGTTCCAAAGAGACCCAGTACTTC.